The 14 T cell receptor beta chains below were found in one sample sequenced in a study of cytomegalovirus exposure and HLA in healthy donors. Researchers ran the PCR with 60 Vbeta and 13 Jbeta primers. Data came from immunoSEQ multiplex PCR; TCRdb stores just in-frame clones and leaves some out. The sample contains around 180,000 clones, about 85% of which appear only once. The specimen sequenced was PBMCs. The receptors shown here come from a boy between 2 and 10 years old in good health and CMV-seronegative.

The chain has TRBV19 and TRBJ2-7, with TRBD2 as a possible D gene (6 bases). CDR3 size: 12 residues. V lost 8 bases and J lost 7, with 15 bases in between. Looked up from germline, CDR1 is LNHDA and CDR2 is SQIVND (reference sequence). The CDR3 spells CASSPIGGEQYF. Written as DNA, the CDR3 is TGTGCCAGTTCCCCTATCGGGGGAGAGCAGTACTTC. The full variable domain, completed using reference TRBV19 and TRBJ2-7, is DGGITQSPKYLFRKEGQNVTLSCEQNLNHDAMYWYRQDPGQGLRLIYYSQIVNDFQKGDIAEGYSVSREKKESFPLTVTSAQKNPTAFYLCASSPIGGEQYFGPGTRLTVT.

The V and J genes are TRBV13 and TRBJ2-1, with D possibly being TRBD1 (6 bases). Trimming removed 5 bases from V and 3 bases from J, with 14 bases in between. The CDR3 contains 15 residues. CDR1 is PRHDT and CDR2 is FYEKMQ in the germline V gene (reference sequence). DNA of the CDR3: TGTGCCAGCAGCCCATACGCAGGGGTCTACAATGAGCAGTTCTTC. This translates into CASSPYAGVYNEQFF. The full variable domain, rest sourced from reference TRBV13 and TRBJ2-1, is AAGVIQSPRHLIKEKRETATLKCYPIPRHDTVYWYQQGPGQDPQFLISFYEKMQSDKGSIPDRFSAQQFSDYHSELNMSSLELGDSALYFCASSPYAGVYNEQFFGPGTRLTVL.

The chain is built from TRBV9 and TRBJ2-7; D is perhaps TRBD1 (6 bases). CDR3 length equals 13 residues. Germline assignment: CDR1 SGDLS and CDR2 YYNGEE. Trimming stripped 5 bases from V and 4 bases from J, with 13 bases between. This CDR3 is CASSGSGDYEQYF. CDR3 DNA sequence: TGTGCCAGCAGTGGGTCAGGGGATTACGAGCAGTACTTC.

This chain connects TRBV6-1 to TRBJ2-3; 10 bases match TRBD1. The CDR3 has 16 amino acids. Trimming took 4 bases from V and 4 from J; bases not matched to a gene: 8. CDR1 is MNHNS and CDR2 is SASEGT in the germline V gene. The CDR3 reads CASSAGQGSSADTQYF. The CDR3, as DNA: TGTGCCAGCAGTGCGGGACAGGGGTCTAGCGCAGATACGCAGTATTTT.

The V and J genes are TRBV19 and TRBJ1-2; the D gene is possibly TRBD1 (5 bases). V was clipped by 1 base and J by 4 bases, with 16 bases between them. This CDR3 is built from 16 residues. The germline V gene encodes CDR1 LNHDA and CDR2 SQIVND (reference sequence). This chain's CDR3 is CASSIGRGTAIYGYTF. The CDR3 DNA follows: TGTGCCAGTAGTATAGGAAGGGGAACAGCGATCTATGGCTACACCTTC. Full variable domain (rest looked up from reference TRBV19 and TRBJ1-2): DGGITQSPKYLFRKEGQNVTLSCEQNLNHDAMYWYRQDPGQGLRLIYYSQIVNDFQKGDIAEGYSVSREKKESFPLTVTSAQKNPTAFYLCASSIGRGTAIYGYTFGSGTRLTVV.

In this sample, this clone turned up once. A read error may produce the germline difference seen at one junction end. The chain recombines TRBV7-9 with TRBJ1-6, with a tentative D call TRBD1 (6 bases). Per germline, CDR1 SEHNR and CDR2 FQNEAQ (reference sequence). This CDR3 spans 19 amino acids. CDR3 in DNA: TGTTCCAGCAGCTCAGGGGAGGGGCCAGCGCGGTATTATAATTCACCCCTCCACTTT. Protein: CSSSSGEGPARYYNSPLHF.

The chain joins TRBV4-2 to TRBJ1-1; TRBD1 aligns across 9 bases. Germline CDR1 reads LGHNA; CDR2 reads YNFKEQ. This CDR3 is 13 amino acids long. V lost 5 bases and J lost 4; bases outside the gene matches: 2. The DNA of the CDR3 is TGTGCCAGCAGCTACAGGGGGCCCACTGAAGCTTTCTTT. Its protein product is CASSYRGPTEAFF.

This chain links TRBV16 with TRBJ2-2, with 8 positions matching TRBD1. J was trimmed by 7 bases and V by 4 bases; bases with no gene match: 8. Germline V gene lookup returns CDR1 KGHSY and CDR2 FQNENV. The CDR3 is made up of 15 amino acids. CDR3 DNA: TGTGCCAGCAGCCGCTTCGACAGGGGTAACGGGGAGCTGTTTTTT. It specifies CASSRFDRGNGELFF.

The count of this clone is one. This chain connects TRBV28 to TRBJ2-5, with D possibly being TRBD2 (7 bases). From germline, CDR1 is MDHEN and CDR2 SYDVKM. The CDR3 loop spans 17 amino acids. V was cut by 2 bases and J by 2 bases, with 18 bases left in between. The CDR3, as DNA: TGTGCCAGCAGTTTAAAGATCGGGGGGCTTGAGCAAGAGACCCAGTACTTC. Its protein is CASSLKIGGLEQETQYF.

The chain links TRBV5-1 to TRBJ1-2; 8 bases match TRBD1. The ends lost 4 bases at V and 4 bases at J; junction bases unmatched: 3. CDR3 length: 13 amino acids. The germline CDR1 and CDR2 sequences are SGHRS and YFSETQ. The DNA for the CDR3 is TGCGCCAGCAGCGGCGGGACAGGCTATGGCTACACCTTC. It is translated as CASSGGTGYGYTF.

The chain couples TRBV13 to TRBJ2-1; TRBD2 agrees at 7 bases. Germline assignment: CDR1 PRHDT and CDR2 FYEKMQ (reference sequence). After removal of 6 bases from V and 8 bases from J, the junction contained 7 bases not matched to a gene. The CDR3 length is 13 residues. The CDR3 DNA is TGTGCCAGCAGTCGGACTAGTGGAGATGAGCAGTTCTTC. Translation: CASSRTSGDEQFF. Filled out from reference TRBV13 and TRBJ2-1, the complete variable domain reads AAGVIQSPRHLIKEKRETATLKCYPIPRHDTVYWYQQGPGQDPQFLISFYEKMQSDKGSIPDRFSAQQFSDYHSELNMSSLELGDSALYFCASSRTSGDEQFFGPGTRLTVL.

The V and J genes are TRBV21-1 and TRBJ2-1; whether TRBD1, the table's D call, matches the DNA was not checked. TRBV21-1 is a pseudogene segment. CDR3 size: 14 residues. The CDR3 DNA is TGTGCCAGCAGCAAAGGGGGCCCCTACAATGAGCAGTTCTTC. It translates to CASSKGGPYNEQFF.

The CDR3 nucleotides are TGTGCCAGCAGTCCCGGGACTAGCGGAAACTACAATGAGCAGTTCTTC. As protein: CASSPGTSGNYNEQFF. The chain has TRBV2 and TRBJ2-1, with 11 bases fitting TRBD2. Germline CDR1 SNHLY, CDR2 FYNNEI. V shed 5 bases and J 3 bases; nucleotides not matched to a gene: 6. CDR3 size: 16 residues.

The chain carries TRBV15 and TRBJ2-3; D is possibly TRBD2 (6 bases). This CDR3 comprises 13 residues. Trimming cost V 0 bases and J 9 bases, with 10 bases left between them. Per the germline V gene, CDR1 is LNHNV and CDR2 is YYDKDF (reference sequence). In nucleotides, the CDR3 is TGTGCCACCAGCAGAGATCATAGCGGAACGCAGTATTTT. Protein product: CATSRDHSGTQYF.